The 16 T cell receptor beta chains listed next were all sequenced from one sample in a study of blood T cells in healthy people across ages. Sample-barcoded 5' priming and a J-beta primer mix drove a second PCR of 7 to 11 cycles. TCRdb re-called the 5' RACE reads with MiXCR, one entry per CDR3 protein. Found here are around 1.5 million distinct CDR3 sequences, about 32% of them singletons; the top ten hold approximately 10%. Material for sequencing was blood. All receptors derive from a woman aged 25 to 39 in good health.

This clonotype showed up just a few times. The CDR3 sequence is CASRTGLAAIRANEQFF. The CDR3 DNA is TGCGCCAGCAGAACGGGACTAGCCGCTATCAGAGCCAATGAGCAGTTCTTC. This chain links TRBV5-1 with TRBJ2-1, with 9 bases identical to TRBD2. The CDR3 is 17 residues long. CDR1 and CDR2 from the germline V gene are SGHRS and YFSETQ. The junction had 15 bases not matched to a gene; V was cut back by 5 bases and J by 6 bases. Full variable domain (rest looked up from reference TRBV5-1 and TRBJ2-1): KAGVTQTPRYLIKTRGQQVTLSCSPISGHRSVSWYQQTPGQGLQFLFEYFSETQRNKGNFPGRFSGRQFSNSRSEMNVSTLELGDSALYLCASRTGLAAIRANEQFFGPGTRLTVL.

CDR3 DNA: TGTGCCACCCGGGTAGCCGGGGCCAACGTCCTGACTTTC. As protein: CATRVAGANVLTF. The chain joins TRBV6-2 or TRBV6-3 to TRBJ2-6; no clear D gene. Germline assignment: CDR1 MNHEY and CDR2 SVGEGT. The germline V and J ends were trimmed by 10 bases and 4 bases, with 11 bases remaining between them. The CDR3 totals 13 residues.

This clonotype turned up a few times. The chain uses TRBV6-1 and TRBJ2-1, with D hard to call. The CDR3 totals 16 residues. CDR1 is MNHNS and CDR2 is SASEGT in the germline V gene. The ends were cut back, 0 bases at V and 0 bases at J, with 9 bases in the middle. CDR3 bases: TGTGCCAGCAGTGAAGCGGTTAGCAGCTCCTACAATGAGCAGTTCTTC. Translation: CASSEAVSSSYNEQFF.

This clonotype was seen at least ten times. J is TRBJ2-7 and V is TRBV29-1; D may be TRBD1 (5 bases). Trimming removed 3 bases at V and 5 bases at J, with 23 bases between. This CDR3 has 16 amino acids. Germline-derived CDR1 and CDR2 are SQVTM and ANQGSEA. The CDR3 nucleotides are TGCAGCGTTGAGGTATGGGGCAGCAGCTCTCCGGACGAGCAGTACTTC. Amino acids: CSVEVWGSSSPDEQYF.

This clonotype was seen repeatedly, ten times or more. The gene calls are TRBV29-1 and TRBJ1-2; TRBD1 is a possible D gene (6 bases). The V and J ends lost 3 bases and 3 bases respectively, with 11 bases between them. This CDR3 contains 13 residues. CDR1 is SQVTM and CDR2 is ANQGSEA in the germline V gene. CDR3 sequence (DNA): TGCAGCGTTGATGGGGACACCTACTATGGCTACACCTTC. Amino acids: CSVDGDTYYGYTF.

This clonotype was counted many times. This chain joins TRBV20-1 and TRBJ1-2; TRBD1 might be the D (5 bases). V lost 0 bases to trimming and J lost 2 bases, with 16 bases between them. This CDR3 contains 16 residues. Per germline, CDR1 DFQATT and CDR2 SNEGSKA (reference sequence). The CDR3 protein is CSARDVLAGRNYGYTF. The CDR3 DNA sequence: TGCAGTGCTAGAGATGTCTTGGCAGGGCGAAACTATGGCTACACCTTC.

This clonotype was recorded a few times. The V gene is TRBV27, the J gene TRBJ2-4, with D perhaps TRBD1 (6 bases). V shed 4 bases and J shed 3 bases, with 7 bases lying between them. The CDR3 has 13 amino acids. The germline V gene has CDR1 MNHEY and CDR2 SMNVEV (reference sequence). CDR3 residues: CASSSGDKNIQYF. The CDR3 DNA is TGTGCCAGCAGTTCAGGGGACAAAAACATTCAGTACTTC.

The V gene is TRBV29-1, the J gene TRBJ2-5; D is uncertain. This CDR3 is 13 amino acids long. Germline-derived CDR1 and CDR2 are SQVTM and ANQGSEA. Trimming cost V 2 bases and J 2 bases, with 9 bases left between them. This CDR3 reads CSVERKGQETQYF. The CDR3 DNA reads as TGCAGCGTTGAAAGGAAGGGACAAGAGACCCAGTACTTC.

In this sample, this clonotype turned up a few times. The V and J genes are TRBV6-4 and TRBJ2-5; 10 bases match TRBD2. The CDR3 runs 15 residues. The germline V gene has CDR1 MRHNA and CDR2 SNTAGT. V gave up 4 bases and J gave up 5 bases; unmatched junction bases: 7. The CDR3 DNA sequence: TGTGCCAGCAGTGCAACTAGCGGGGCCCAGGAGACCCAGTACTTC. Translation gives CASSATSGAQETQYF.

J is TRBJ1-4 and V is TRBV14; D is unresolved. Trimming pared 3 bases from V and 11 bases from J, leaving 13 bases between. CDR3 length: 13 residues. The germline V gene has CDR1 SGHDN and CDR2 FVKESK. CDR3 sequence: CASSHSGGLKLFF. CDR3 in DNA: TGTGCCAGCAGCCACTCTGGAGGGCTCAAACTGTTTTTT.

As to this clonotype: One base away lies a much larger clone, so this may be a sequencing read error. The chain couples TRBV29-1 to TRBJ2-1; 9 nucleotides agree with TRBD2. Germline CDR1 is SQVTM and CDR2 is ANQGSEA. Losses at the gene ends were 0 bases for V and 1 base for J; bases not matched to a gene: 10. This CDR3 has 18 residues. CDR3 DNA: TGCAGCGTTGAAGAGTCGCTAGCGGGAATGGGGTCCTACAATGAGCAGTTCTTC. This sequence encodes CSVEESLAGMGSYNEQFF.

As to this clonotype: This may be a read error, as it is one base from a much larger clone. The chain is built from TRBV29-1 and TRBJ2-6, with D perhaps TRBD1 or TRBD2 (5 bases each). From germline, CDR1 is SQVTM and CDR2 ANQGSEA. Trimming removed 4 bases from V and 0 bases from J, with 13 bases in between. The CDR3 has 16 amino acids. Here the CDR3 reads CSVGATGLSGANVLTF. The CDR3 nucleotides read TGCAGCGTTGGAGCCACGGGGCTCTCTGGGGCCAACGTCCTGACTTTC.

The table lists this clonotype with a few counts. The rearrangement links TRBV24-1 to TRBJ2-7; D might be TRBD2 (5 bases). Germline V CDR1 and CDR2: KGHDR, SFDVKD. V lost 9 bases to trimming and J lost 6 bases, with 17 bases between them. This CDR3 contains 13 residues. The CDR3 protein is CATCLGDAFEQYF. CDR3 sequence (DNA): TGTGCCACCTGTCTGGGAGACGCGTTCGAGCAGTACTTC.

The table lists this clonotype with a few counts. The chain is built from TRBV10-3 and TRBJ2-1; 9 bases map to TRBD2. Germline CDR1 is ENHRY and CDR2 is SYGVKD. The V and J ends lost 7 bases and 1 base, in that order; junction bases with no gene match: 5. This CDR3 region has 15 residues. The CDR3 protein is CAINRREGSYNEQFF. DNA of the CDR3: TGTGCCATCAATCGGCGGGAGGGGTCCTACAATGAGCAGTTCTTC.

This clonotype was seen only a few times. The CDR3 region has the DNA TGCAGTGCTAAGAGACTAGCGGGAGTCGAGCAGTACTTC. This translates into CSAKRLAGVEQYF. This chain joins TRBV20-1 and TRBJ2-7, with 12 bases identical to TRBD2. The CDR3 spans 13 residues. The germline gives CDR1 DFQATT, CDR2 SNEGSKA (reference sequence). V lost 4 bases and J lost 6; bases outside the gene matches: 4.

A few counts support this clonotype. V and J are TRBV7-9 and TRBJ1-6; tentative D call: TRBD1 (5 bases). The V gene's germline CDR1 is SEHNR and CDR2 FQNEAQ (reference sequence). V was pared by 2 bases and J by 7 bases, with 12 bases between. This CDR3 has 15 residues. CDR3 protein: CASSLSGLVNSPLHF. CDR3 DNA sequence: TGTGCCAGCAGCTTATCGGGACTGGTAAATTCACCCCTCCACTTT.